Detailed here is one T cell receptor (beta chain). In the original analysis: Amplification of reference gene primers was used by the study to estimate nucleated cell counts. Libraries were prepared by immunoSEQ multiplex PCR; TCRdb keeps only in-frame clonotypes and omits some of them. That table gives V, J and clone size, and the DNA gave D and trimming. The sample lists roughly 410,000 clones; around 89% were seen once. This entry is derived from a study of blood T cell repertoires in COVID-19. In the study overall: Acute and convalescent COVID-19 specimens originated in the United States, Italy and Spain. Nucleic acid was either cDNA or gDNA, and it came from T cells, B-cell-depleted T cells, or PBMCs.

The CDR3 runs to 15 residues. Trimming left V 1 base short and J 7 bases short, with 14 bases between. The germline V gene has CDR1 SGHRS and CDR2 YFSETQ. Sequencing was carried out using peripheral blood. V gene TRBV5-1 combines with J gene TRBJ1-4, with a weak D call TRBD1 (5 bases). This sequence originates from a middle-aged woman with COVID-19, enrolled during active disease. CDR3 DNA sequence: TGCGCCAGCAGCTTGATGGGGGGAGGTATTGAAAAACTGTTTTTT. The encoded protein is CASSLMGGGIEKLFF.